The present T cell receptor (beta chain) was sequenced within a study of human thymus T cells. Obtained as resections during corrective heart surgery, the thymus tissue was then studied. As regards this clone: Its target is unknown.

Study-wide results and limits: Unrelated individuals were reported by related research to share highly overlapping thymic repertoires. Apparent bias marked the V and J gene usage of thymic and blood repertoires.

Trimming took off 3 bases at V and 3 bases at J, with 9 bases between the two ends. The germline gives CDR1 LNHDA, CDR2 SQIVND (reference sequence). The CDR3 contains 13 residues. Assay used: immunoSEQ multiplex PCR; TCRdb lists only in-frame clones, some missing. This table has 78,000 or so clones, roughly 96% appearing once. Sequencing was performed on thymus tissue. The TCR sequence derives from a boy in the first two years of life with a congenital heart defect but otherwise immunologically healthy. This sequence joins TRBV19 and TRBJ2-7, with D perhaps matching TRBD1 (6 bases). The CDR3 nucleotides read TGTGCCAGTAGTATCGCAGGGGTCTACGAGCAGTACTTC. It specifies CASSIAGVYEQYF.